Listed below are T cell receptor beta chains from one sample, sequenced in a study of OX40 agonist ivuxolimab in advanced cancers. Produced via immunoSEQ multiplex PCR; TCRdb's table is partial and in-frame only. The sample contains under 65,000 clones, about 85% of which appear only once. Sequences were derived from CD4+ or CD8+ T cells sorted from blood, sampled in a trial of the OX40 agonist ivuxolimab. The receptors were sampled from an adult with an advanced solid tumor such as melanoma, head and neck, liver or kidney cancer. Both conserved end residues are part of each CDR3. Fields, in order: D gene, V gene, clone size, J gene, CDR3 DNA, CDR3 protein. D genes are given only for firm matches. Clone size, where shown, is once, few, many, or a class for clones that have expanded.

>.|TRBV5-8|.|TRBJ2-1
TGTGCCAGCAGCTTGGTTCTCTCTGAGCAGTTCTTC
CASSLVLSEQFF
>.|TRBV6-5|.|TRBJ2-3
TGTGCCAGCAGTTGGCGGACAGATATTGGTACAGATACGCAGTATTTT
CASSWRTDIGTDTQYF
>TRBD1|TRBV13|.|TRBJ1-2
TGTGCCAGCAGCTTAGAGATCAGGGGGCGGCAGGGCTACACCTTC
CASSLEIRGRQGYTF
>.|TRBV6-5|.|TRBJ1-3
TGTGCCAGCAGTTACTACGGAGGTGGAAACACCATATATTTT
CASSYYGGGNTIYF
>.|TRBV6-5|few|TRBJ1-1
TGTGCCAGCAGCGCCTGGACTGAAGCTTTCTTT
CASSAWTEAFF
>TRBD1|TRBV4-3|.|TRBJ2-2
TGCGCCAGCAGCCCTAACCGGGACAGGGGGGCCGGGGAGCTGTTTTTT
CASSPNRDRGAGELFF
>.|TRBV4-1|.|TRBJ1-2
TGCGCCAGCAGCCAAGGGGTACTTGGGACTAACTATGGCTACACCTTC
CASSQGVLGTNYGYTF
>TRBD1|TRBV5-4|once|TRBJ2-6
TGTGCCGGTCTCGGGACAGAGAGCTCTGGGGCCAACGTCCTGACTTTC
CAGLGTESSGANVLTF
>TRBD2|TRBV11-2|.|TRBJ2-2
TGTGCCAGCAGCTGGCCGTCGGGGGGGCCCGTCACCGGGGAGCTGTTTTTT
CASSWPSGGPVTGELFF
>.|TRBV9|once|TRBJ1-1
TGTGCCAGCAGCGAGGAGGGGTTTGAAGCTTTCTTT
CASSEEGFEAFF
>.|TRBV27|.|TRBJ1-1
TGTGCCAGCAGTTTATCCCCAGCATTCATGAACACTGAAGCTTTCTTT
CASSLSPAFMNTEAFF
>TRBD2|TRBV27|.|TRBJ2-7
TGTGCCAGCAGTCCCTCCGGACTAGGAGACGAGCAGTACTTC
CASSPSGLGDEQYF
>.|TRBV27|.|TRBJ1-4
TGTGCCAGCAGTTTCAGGGGCACTAATGAAAAACTGTTTTTT
CASSFRGTNEKLFF
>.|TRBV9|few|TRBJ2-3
TGTGCCAGCAGCCCAGGGGGCGGGGGGTCCTTGGTAGATACGCAGTATTTT
CASSPGGGGSLVDTQYF
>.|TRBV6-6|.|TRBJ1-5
TGTGCCAGCAGTTACGTTCCAGGTGGTCACAATCAGCCCCAGCATTTT
CASSYVPGGHNQPQHF
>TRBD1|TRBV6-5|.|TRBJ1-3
TGTGCCAGCAGTTACGCACAGGGGGGTTTCGGAAACACCATATATTTT
CASSYAQGGFGNTIYF
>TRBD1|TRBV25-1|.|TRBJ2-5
TGTGCCAGCAGTGAGCCCCACAGGGGGCGGGAGGAGACCCAGTACTTC
CASSEPHRGREETQYF
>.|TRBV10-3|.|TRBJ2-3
TGTGCCATCAGTGAGGGTCTGTCCGGAGATACGCAGTATTTT
CAISEGLSGDTQYF
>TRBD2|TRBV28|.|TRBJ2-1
TGTGCCAGCAGTCCCGGGACTAGCGGGGGGAGCTCCTACAATGAGCAGTTCTTC
CASSPGTSGGSSYNEQFF
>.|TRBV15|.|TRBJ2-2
TGTGCCACCAGCAGAGTGGCGGGACTTTCGAACACCGGGGAGCTGTTTTTT
CATSRVAGLSNTGELFF
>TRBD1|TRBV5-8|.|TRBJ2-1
TGTGCCAGCAGCTTGGCCTACCGGGACAGCCACTACAATGAGCAGTTCTTC
CASSLAYRDSHYNEQFF
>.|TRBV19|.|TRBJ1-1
TGTGCCAGTAGGGCTGGGGGGTTGGATGAAGCTTTCTTT
CASRAGGLDEAFF